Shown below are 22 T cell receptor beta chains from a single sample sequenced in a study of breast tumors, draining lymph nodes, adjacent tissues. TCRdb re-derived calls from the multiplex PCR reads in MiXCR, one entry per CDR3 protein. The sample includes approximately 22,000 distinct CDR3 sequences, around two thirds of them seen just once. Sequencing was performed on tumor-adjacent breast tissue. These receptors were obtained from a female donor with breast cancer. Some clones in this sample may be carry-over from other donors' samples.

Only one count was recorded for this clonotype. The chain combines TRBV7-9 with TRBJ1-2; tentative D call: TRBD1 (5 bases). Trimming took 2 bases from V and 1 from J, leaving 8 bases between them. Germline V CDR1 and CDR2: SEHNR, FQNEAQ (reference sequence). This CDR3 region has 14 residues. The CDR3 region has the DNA TGTGCCAGCAGCTTAAGTGGGGGTAACTATGGCTACACCTTC. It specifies CASSLSGGNYGYTF.

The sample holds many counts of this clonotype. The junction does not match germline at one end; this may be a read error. This CDR3 reads CAWSVVRTGGGYDYTF. CDR3 nucleotides: TGTGCCTGGAGTGTAGTACGGACCGGAGGGGGCTATGACTACACCTTC. The genes are TRBV30 and TRBJ1-2, with 7 nucleotides matching TRBD1. Germline V gene lookup returns CDR1 GTSNPN and CDR2 SVGIG (reference sequence). The CDR3 is made up of 16 amino acids.

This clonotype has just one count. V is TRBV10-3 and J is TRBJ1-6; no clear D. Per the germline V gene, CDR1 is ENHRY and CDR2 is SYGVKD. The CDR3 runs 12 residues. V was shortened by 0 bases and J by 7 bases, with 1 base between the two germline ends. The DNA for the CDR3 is TGTGCCATCAGTGAGTCGAATTCACCCCTCCACTTT. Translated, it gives CAISESNSPLHF.

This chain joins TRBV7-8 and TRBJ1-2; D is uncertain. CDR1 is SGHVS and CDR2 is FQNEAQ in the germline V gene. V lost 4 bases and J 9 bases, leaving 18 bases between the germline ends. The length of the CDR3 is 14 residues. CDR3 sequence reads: CASSSGGKTSRYTF. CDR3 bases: TGTGCCAGCAGCTCTGGTGGGAAGACGTCTCGCTACACCTTC.

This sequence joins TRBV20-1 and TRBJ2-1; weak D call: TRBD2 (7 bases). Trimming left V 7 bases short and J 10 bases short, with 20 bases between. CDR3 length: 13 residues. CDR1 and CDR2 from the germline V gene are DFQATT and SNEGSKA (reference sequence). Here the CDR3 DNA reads TGCAGTGGTAGGCGGGGGCCTAGGTACGAGCAGTTCTTC. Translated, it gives CSGRRGPRYEQFF.

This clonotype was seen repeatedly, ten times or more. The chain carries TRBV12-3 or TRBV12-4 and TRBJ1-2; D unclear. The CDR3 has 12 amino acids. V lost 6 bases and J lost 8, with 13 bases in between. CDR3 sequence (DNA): TGTGCCAGCAGCCACACCTCTGGGGGCTACACCTTC. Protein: CASSHTSGGYTF.

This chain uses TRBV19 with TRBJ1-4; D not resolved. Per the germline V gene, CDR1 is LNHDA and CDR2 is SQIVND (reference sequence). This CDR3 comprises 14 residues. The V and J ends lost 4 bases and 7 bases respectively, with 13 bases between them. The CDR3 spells CASSTIRATEKLFF. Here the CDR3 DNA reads TGTGCCAGTAGTACCATAAGGGCTACTGAAAAACTGTTTTTT.

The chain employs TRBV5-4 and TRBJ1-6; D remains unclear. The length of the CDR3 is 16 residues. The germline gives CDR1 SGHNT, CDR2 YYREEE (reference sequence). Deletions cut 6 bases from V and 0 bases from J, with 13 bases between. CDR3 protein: CASTILGGSYNSPLHF. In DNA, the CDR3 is TGTGCCAGCACTATTCTTGGAGGCTCCTATAATTCACCCCTCCACTTT. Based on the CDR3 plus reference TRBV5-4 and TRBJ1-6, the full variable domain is ETGVTQSPTHLIKTRGQQVTLRCSSQSGHNTVSWYQQALGQGPQFIFQYYREEENGRGNFPPRFSGLQFPNYSSELNVNALELDDSALYLCASTILGGSYNSPLHFGNGTRLTVT.

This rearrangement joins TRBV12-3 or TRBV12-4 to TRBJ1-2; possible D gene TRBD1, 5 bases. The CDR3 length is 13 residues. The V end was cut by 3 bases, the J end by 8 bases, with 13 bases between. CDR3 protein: CASSLGRTLGYTF. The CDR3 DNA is TGTGCCAGCAGTTTGGGACGGACGCTGGGCTACACCTTC.

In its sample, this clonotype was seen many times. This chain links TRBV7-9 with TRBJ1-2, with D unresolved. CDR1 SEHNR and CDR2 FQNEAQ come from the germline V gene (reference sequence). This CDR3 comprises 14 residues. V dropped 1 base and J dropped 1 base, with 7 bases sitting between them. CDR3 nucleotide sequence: TGTGCCAGCAGCTTAGGTAACAGTAACTATGGCTACACCTTC. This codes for CASSLGNSNYGYTF.

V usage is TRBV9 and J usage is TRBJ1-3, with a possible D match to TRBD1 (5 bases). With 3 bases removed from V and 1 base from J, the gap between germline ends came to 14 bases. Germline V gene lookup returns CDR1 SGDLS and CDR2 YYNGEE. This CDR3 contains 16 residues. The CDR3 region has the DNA TGTGCCAGCAGCGCCACCGCTCAGGGATCTGGAAACACCATATATTTT. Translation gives CASSATAQGSGNTIYF.

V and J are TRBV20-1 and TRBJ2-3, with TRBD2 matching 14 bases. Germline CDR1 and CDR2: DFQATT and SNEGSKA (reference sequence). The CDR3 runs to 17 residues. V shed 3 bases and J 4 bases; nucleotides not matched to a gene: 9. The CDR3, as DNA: TGCAGTGCTAGCCGACTAGCGGGAGGGGGGCCCCCAGATACGCAGTATTTT. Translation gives CSASRLAGGGPPDTQYF.

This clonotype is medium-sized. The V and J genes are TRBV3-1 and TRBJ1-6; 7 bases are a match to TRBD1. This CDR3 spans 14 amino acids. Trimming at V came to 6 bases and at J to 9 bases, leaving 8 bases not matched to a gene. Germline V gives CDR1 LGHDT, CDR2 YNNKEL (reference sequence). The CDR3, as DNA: TGTGCCAGCAGAGGGACAGTCGGGGGTTCACCCCTCCACTTT. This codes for CASRGTVGGSPLHF.

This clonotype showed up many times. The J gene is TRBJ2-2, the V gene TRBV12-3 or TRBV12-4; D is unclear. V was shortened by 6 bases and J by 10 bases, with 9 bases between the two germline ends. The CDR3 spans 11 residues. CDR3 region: CASSHHSELFF. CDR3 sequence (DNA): TGTGCCAGCAGCCATCACTCGGAGCTGTTTTTT.

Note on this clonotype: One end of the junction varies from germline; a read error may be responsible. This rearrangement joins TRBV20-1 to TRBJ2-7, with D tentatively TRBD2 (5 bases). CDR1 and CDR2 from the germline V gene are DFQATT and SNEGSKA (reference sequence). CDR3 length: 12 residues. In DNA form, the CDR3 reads TGCAGTGCCAGAGGGCCAGCCTACGAGCAGTACTTC. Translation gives CSARGPAYEQYF.

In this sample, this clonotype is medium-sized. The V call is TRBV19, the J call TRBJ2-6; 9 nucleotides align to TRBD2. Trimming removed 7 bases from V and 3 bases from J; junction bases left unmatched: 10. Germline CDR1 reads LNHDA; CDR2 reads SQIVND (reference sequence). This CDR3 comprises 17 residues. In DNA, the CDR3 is TGTGCCAGTACGGGCCTAGCGGGAACTGATGGGGCCAACGTCCTGACTTTC. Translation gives CASTGLAGTDGANVLTF. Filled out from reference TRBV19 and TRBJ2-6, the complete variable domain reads DGGITQSPKYLFRKEGQNVTLSCEQNLNHDAMYWYRQDPGQGLRLIYYSQIVNDFQKGDIAEGYSVSREKKESFPLTVTSAQKNPTAFYLCASTGLAGTDGANVLTFGAGSRLTVL.

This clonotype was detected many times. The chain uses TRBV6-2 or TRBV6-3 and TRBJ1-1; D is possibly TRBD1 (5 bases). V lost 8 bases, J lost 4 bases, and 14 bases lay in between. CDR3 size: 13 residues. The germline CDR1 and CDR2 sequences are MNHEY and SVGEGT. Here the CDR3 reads CASSGTSATEAFF. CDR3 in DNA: TGTGCCAGCTCCGGGACTTCGGCCACTGAAGCTTTCTTT.

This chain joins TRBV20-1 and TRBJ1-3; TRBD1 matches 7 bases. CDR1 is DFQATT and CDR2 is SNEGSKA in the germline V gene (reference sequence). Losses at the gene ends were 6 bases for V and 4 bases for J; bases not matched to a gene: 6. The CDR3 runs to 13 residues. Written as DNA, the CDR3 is TGCAGTGCAACGACAGGGATAGGAAACACCATATATTTT. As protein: CSATTGIGNTIYF.

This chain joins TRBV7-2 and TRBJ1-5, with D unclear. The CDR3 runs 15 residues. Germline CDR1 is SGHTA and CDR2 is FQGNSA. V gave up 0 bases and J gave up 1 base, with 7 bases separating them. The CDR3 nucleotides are TGTGCCAGCAGCTTAGCGCCGTGGAGCAATCAGCCCCAGCATTTT. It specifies CASSLAPWSNQPQHF.

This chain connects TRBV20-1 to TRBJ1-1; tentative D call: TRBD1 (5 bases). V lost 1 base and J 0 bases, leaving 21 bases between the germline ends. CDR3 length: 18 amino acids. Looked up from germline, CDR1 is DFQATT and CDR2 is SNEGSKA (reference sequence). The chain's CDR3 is CSARGPEGQAFMNTEAFF. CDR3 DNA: TGCAGTGCTAGAGGTCCGGAGGGGCAGGCGTTCATGAACACTGAAGCTTTCTTT.

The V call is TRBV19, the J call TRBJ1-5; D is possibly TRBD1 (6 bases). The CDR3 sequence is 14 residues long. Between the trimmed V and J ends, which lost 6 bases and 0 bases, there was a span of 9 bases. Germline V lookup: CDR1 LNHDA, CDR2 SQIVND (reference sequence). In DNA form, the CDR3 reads TGTGCCAGTAGGACAGGATATAGCAATCAGCCCCAGCATTTT. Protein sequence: CASRTGYSNQPQHF.

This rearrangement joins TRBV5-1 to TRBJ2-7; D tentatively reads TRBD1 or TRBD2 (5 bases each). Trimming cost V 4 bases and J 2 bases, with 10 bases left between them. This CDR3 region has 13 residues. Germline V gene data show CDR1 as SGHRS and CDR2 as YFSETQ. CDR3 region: CASSKGRAYEQYF. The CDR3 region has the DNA TGCGCCAGCAGCAAGGGACGAGCCTACGAGCAGTACTTC.